Each of the 5 T cell receptor beta chains below was sequenced from the same sample in a study of cytomegalovirus exposure and HLA in healthy donors. A multiplex PCR was run with 60 Vbeta primers and 13 Jbeta primers. The repertoire was sequenced with immunoSEQ multiplex PCR; TCRdb's copy has only in-frame clones and lacks some. The sample carries about 170,000 clones, 80% recorded once. Sequencing was performed on PBMCs. The receptors come from a woman aged 45-60 years in good health and CMV-seropositive.

The CDR3 is CASSLSGSREQFF. The CDR3 coding sequence is TGTGCCAGCAGCTTGTCGGGATCTCGGGAGCAGTTCTTC. The chain carries TRBV5-4 and TRBJ2-1; possible D gene TRBD2, 5 bases. V lost 1 base, J lost 10 bases, and 12 bases lay in between. The germline V gene has CDR1 SGHNT and CDR2 YYREEE (reference sequence). The CDR3 sequence is 13 residues long.

This chain joins TRBV9 and TRBJ2-1; no reliable D call. Germline loops: CDR1 SGDLS, CDR2 YYNGEE. The CDR3 is made up of 10 amino acids. Trimming shortened V by 3 bases and J by 10 bases, and 5 bases separated the two germline ends. The CDR3 is CASSGTEQFF. The CDR3 nucleotides are TGTGCCAGCAGCGGAACAGAGCAGTTCTTC.

The V and J genes are TRBV6-1 and TRBJ2-1; D not certain. The CDR3 consists of 12 residues. Germline assignment: CDR1 MNHNS and CDR2 SASEGT. V lost 11 bases and J lost 7, with 15 bases in between. The DNA of the CDR3 is TGTGCCGGCCGTCGGAGATGGAATGAGCAGTTCTTC. This gives the protein CAGRRRWNEQFF.

As concerns this clone: One end of the junction varies from germline; a read error may be responsible. This rearrangement joins TRBV19 to TRBJ1-1; 8 nucleotides align to TRBD1. The germline V gene has CDR1 LNHDA and CDR2 SQIVND (reference sequence). The CDR3 is made up of 15 amino acids. Written as DNA, the CDR3 is TGTGCCAGTAATATAGGGACAGGCGGGAACACTGAAGCTTTCTTT. Translated, it gives CASNIGTGGNTEAFF. Using reference TRBV19 and TRBJ1-1 for the parts outside the CDR3, the full variable domain is DGGITQSPKYLFRKEGQNVTLSCEQNLNHDAMYWYRQDPGQGLRLIYYSQIVNDFQKGDIAEGYSVSREKKESFPLTVTSAQKNPTAFYLCASNIGTGGNTEAFFGQGTRLTVV.

The CDR3 bases are TGTGCCAGCAGCGAGTCGATCGGTACGATCGGGCAGCCCCAGCATTTT. This sequence encodes CASSESIGTIGQPQHF. J is TRBJ1-5 and V is TRBV11-2; D uncertain. The CDR3 covers 16 residues. Looked up from germline, CDR1 is SGHAT and CDR2 is FQNNGV. The ends were cut back, 5 bases at V and 7 bases at J, with 21 bases in the middle.